Following are 19 T cell receptor beta chains from one sample sequenced in a study of identifying expanded T cells in peripheral blood. Here immunoSEQ multiplex PCR was the method, and the copy in TCRdb shows in-frame clones only, minus some. The data hold tens of thousands of clones, with 84% observed a single time. Sequencing was performed on blood. Every receptor here comes from a person between 18 and 75 years old in good health.

This clone was seen once. V is TRBV9 and J is TRBJ1-3, with TRBD1 matching 8 bases. J lost 2 bases, V lost 2 bases, and 6 bases had no gene match. The CDR3 runs 16 residues. The germline V gene has CDR1 SGDLS and CDR2 YYNGEE. CDR3 sequence: CASSVVSQGAGNTIYF. The CDR3 DNA reads as TGTGCCAGCAGCGTCGTATCACAGGGGGCTGGAAACACCATATATTTT.

V usage is TRBV6-5 and J usage is TRBJ1-2; 7 bases map to TRBD1. This CDR3 is 13 amino acids long. The germline V gene has CDR1 MNHEY and CDR2 SVGAGI. V gave up 5 bases and J gave up 4 bases; unmatched junction bases: 4. CDR3: CASSRDSSYGYTF. The CDR3 coding sequence is TGTGCCAGCAGTAGGGACAGCTCCTATGGCTACACCTTC.

V and J are TRBV5-6 and TRBJ2-2; D ambiguous. With 4 bases removed from V and 4 bases from J, the gap between germline ends came to 5 bases. Germline values: CDR1 SGHDT, CDR2 YYEEEE. This CDR3 is built from 12 residues. The CDR3 is CASSLTTGELFF. DNA for the CDR3: TGTGCCAGCAGCCTCACCACCGGGGAGCTGTTTTTT.

The chain employs TRBV15 and TRBJ2-3; 8 nucleotides line up with TRBD2. The CDR3 spans 15 residues. In germline, CDR1 is LNHNV, CDR2 YYDKDF (reference sequence). After removal of 8 bases from V and 6 bases from J, the junction contained 13 bases not matched to a gene. The CDR3 DNA reads as TGTGCCACCCCCCCGTCGGCGGGGGGTGCGGATACGCAGTATTTT. This codes for CATPPSAGGADTQYF.

The V call is TRBV9, the J call TRBJ1-2; D might be TRBD1 (6 bases). Trimming stripped 3 bases from V and 0 bases from J, with 12 bases between. This CDR3 contains 15 residues. Germline assignment: CDR1 SGDLS and CDR2 YYNGEE. The CDR3 region has the DNA TGTGCCAGCAGCGCCTACAGGGAAGCTAACTATGGCTACACCTTC. This translates into CASSAYREANYGYTF.

The chain employs TRBV28 and TRBJ2-2, with a weak D call TRBD1 (6 bases). There are 17 residues in the CDR3. From germline, CDR1 is MDHEN and CDR2 SYDVKM. V was pared by 5 bases and J by 0 bases, with 16 bases between. The CDR3 bases are TGTGCCAGCAGTCTACAGGGATATGGCTCGAACACCGGGGAGCTGTTTTTT. It encodes CASSLQGYGSNTGELFF.

The CDR3 bases are TGTGCCAGCAGTTTATATGATAGCGGGCCTAACAATGAGCAGTTCTTC. Amino acids: CASSLYDSGPNNEQFF. V is TRBV6-5 and J is TRBJ2-1; 7 bases are shared with TRBD2. V lost 4 bases, J lost 5 bases, and 11 bases stayed unmatched. The CDR3 consists of 16 residues. CDR1 is MNHEY, CDR2 SVGAGI, per germline.

V and J are TRBV4-3 and TRBJ1-5; 9 bases line up with TRBD1. The length of the CDR3 is 16 residues. The trim removed 0 bases at V and 7 bases at J, leaving 7 bases unmatched. CDR1 and CDR2 (germline): LGHNA, YSLEER. The CDR3 region is CASSQDAGQGIQPQHF. The DNA of the CDR3 is TGCGCCAGCAGCCAAGATGCGGGACAGGGAATCCAGCCCCAGCATTTT.

This chain's CDR3 is CASSPPGQPYEQYF. CDR3 nucleotide sequence: TGTGCCAGCAGCCCTCCGGGACAGCCTTACGAGCAGTACTTC. The genes are TRBV9 and TRBJ2-7, with 7 positions matching TRBD1. CDR1 and CDR2 from the germline V gene are SGDLS and YYNGEE. Germline trimming cut 4 bases from V and 4 bases from J; bases unmatched to any gene: 8. This CDR3 comprises 14 residues.

The chain has TRBV28 and TRBJ2-2; 7 bases fit TRBD1. The CDR3 sequence is 15 residues long. CDR1 MDHEN and CDR2 SYDVKM come from the germline V gene. J lost 4 bases, V lost 2 bases, and 4 bases had no gene match. CDR3 in DNA: TGTGCCAGCAGTTTAGACAGGGCGGGCACCGGGGAGCTGTTTTTT. This gives the protein CASSLDRAGTGELFF.

The chain employs TRBV14 and TRBJ2-7; D gene uncertain. Germline V gene sequence: CDR1 SGHDN, CDR2 FVKESK. The CDR3 runs 13 residues. The germline V and J ends were trimmed by 3 bases and 0 bases, with 6 bases remaining between them. DNA of the CDR3: TGTGCCAGCAGCCACCCCAACTCCTACGAGCAGTACTTC. Protein sequence: CASSHPNSYEQYF.

The chain uses TRBV5-4 and TRBJ2-3, with TRBD2 matching 10 bases. V was clipped by 0 bases and J by 3 bases; unmatched bases: 16. The germline V gene has CDR1 SGHNT and CDR2 YYREEE (reference sequence). CDR3 length: 20 residues. Here the CDR3 reads CASSLGEREGVPIRTDTQYF. The CDR3 nucleotides read TGTGCCAGCAGCTTGGGAGAGCGGGAGGGCGTTCCGATCCGTACAGATACGCAGTATTTT.

The chain uses TRBV6-6 and TRBJ2-1; possible D gene TRBD2, 6 bases. Germline CDR1 is MNHNY and CDR2 is SVGAGI (reference sequence). V was trimmed by 8 bases and J by 0 bases, leaving 11 bases between them. The CDR3 sequence is 14 residues long. The CDR3 nucleotides are TGTGCCAGCCGGCCGACTAGCTCCTACAATGAGCAGTTCTTC. This sequence encodes CASRPTSSYNEQFF.

The gene calls are TRBV9 and TRBJ2-2, with D unclear. The CDR3 is 17 residues long. Germline CDR1 reads SGDLS; CDR2 reads YYNGEE. Deletions cut 0 bases from V and 4 bases from J, with 16 bases between. In DNA form, the CDR3 reads TGTGCCAGCAGCGTAGGCCAGGACCCGTGGGGCACCGGGGAGCTGTTTTTT. Translating gives CASSVGQDPWGTGELFF.

The chain employs TRBV28 and TRBJ1-3; D possibly corresponds to TRBD1 (6 bases). CDR3 length equals 15 residues. The V gene's germline CDR1 is MDHEN and CDR2 SYDVKM. The ends were cut back, 4 bases at V and 0 bases at J, with 10 bases in the middle. The CDR3 protein is CASSWGQSSGNTIYF. The CDR3 nucleotides read TGTGCCAGCAGTTGGGGACAAAGCTCTGGAAACACCATATATTTT.

The V and J genes are TRBV7-3 and TRBJ2-7; D gene unclear. The CDR3 has 12 residues. V shed 5 bases and J shed 1 base, with 6 bases lying between them. CDR1 is SGHTA, CDR2 FQGTGA, per germline. The CDR3 loop is CASSPQSYEQYF. The DNA for the CDR3 is TGTGCCAGCAGCCCCCAGTCCTACGAGCAGTACTTC.

The rearrangement links TRBV4-2 to TRBJ2-7; 7 bases align to TRBD2. This CDR3 is built from 16 residues. In germline, CDR1 is LGHNA, CDR2 YNFKEQ. The J segment lost 1 base and the V segment lost 0 bases, leaving 6 bases of the junction unmatched. The CDR3 is CASSQEGLAESYEQYF. Written as DNA, the CDR3 is TGTGCCAGCAGCCAAGAGGGCCTAGCGGAATCCTACGAGCAGTACTTC.

V is TRBV29-1 and J is TRBJ2-1; 7 nucleotides align to TRBD2. Germline values: CDR1 SQVTM, CDR2 ANQGSEA. J lost 9 bases, V lost 3 bases, and 11 bases had no gene match. The CDR3 has 14 amino acids. This CDR3 is CSVEVGGPVGEQFF. CDR3 DNA sequence: TGCAGCGTTGAGGTGGGAGGGCCTGTGGGTGAGCAGTTCTTC.

The chain has TRBV9 and TRBJ1-1; D is perhaps TRBD1 (5 bases). CDR1 is SGDLS, CDR2 YYNGEE, per germline. The CDR3 is made up of 15 amino acids. Trimming took 4 bases from V and 2 from J, leaving 15 bases between them. CDR3 nucleotides: TGTGCCAGCAGCTATGACGGACACGACAACACTGAAGCTTTCTTT. Translated: CASSYDGHDNTEAFF.